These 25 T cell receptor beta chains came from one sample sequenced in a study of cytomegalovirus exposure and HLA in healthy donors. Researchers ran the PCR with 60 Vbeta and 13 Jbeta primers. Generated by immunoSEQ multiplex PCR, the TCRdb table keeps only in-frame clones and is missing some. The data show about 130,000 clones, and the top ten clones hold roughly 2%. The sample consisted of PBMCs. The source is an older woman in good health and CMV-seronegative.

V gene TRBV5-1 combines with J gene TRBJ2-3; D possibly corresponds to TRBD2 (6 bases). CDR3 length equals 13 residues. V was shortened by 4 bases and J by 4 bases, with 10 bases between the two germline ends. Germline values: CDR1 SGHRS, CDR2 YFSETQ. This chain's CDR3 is CASSPGAPDTQYF. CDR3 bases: TGCGCCAGCAGCCCGGGAGCCCCAGATACGCAGTATTTT.

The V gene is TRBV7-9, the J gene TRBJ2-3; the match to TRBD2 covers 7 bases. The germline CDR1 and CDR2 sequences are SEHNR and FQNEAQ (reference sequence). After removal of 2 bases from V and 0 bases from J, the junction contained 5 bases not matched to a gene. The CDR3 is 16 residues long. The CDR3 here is CASSLFGGSSTDTQYF. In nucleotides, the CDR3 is TGTGCCAGCAGCTTATTCGGGGGGAGCAGCACAGATACGCAGTATTTT.

CDR3 loop: CATTRQGLTEAFF. The CDR3 coding sequence is TGTGCCACGACCAGGCAGGGGTTGACTGAAGCTTTCTTT. The V call is TRBV15, the J call TRBJ1-1; possible D gene TRBD1, 6 bases. Trimming took off 9 bases at V and 5 bases at J, with 16 bases between the two ends. In germline, CDR1 is LNHNV, CDR2 YYDKDF (reference sequence). The CDR3 length is 13 residues.

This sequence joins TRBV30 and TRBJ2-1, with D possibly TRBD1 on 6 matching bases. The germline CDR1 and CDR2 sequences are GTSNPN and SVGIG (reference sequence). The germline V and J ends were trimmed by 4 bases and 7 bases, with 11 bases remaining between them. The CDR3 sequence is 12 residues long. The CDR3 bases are TGTGCCTGGAATTTTCAGGGGAATGAGCAGTTCTTC. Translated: CAWNFQGNEQFF.

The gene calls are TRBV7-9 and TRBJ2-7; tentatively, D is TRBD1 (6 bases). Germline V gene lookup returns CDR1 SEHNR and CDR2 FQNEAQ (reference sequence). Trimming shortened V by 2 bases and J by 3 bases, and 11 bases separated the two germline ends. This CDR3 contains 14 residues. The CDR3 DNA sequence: TGTGCCAGCAGCTTATCACAGGGTGGCTACGAGCAGTACTTC. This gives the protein CASSLSQGGYEQYF.

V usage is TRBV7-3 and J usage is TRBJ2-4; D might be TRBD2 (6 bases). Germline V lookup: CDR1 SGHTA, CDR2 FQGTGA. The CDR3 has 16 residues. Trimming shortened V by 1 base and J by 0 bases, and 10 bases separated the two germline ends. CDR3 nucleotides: TGTGCCAGCAGCTTAATGGGAGGAGTAGCCAAAAACATTCAGTACTTC. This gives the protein CASSLMGGVAKNIQYF.

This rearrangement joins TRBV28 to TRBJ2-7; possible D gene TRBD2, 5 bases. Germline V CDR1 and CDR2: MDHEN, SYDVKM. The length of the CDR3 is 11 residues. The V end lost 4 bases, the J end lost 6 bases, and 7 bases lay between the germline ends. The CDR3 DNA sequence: TGTGCCAGCAGTTGGGCGGGCGAGCAGTACTTC. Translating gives CASSWAGEQYF.

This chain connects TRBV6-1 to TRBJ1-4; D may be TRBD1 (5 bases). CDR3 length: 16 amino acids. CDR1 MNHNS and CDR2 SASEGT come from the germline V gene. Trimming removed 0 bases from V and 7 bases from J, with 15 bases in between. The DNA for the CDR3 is TGTGCCAGCAGTGAAGCGCGGGGGAGGGTGGGTGAAAAACTGTTTTTT. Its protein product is CASSEARGRVGEKLFF.

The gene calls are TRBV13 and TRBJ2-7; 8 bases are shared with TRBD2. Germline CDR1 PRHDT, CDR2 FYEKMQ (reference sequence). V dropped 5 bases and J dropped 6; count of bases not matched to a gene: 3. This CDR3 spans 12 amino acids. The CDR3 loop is CASSRAGGEQYF. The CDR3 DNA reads TGTGCCAGCAGCCGGGCGGGGGGCGAGCAGTACTTC.

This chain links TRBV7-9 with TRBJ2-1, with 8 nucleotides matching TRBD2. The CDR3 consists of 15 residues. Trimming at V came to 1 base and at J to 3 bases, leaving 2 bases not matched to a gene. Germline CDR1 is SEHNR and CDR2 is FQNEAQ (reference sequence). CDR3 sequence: CASSLDAGGYNEQFF. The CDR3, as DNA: TGTGCCAGCAGCTTAGATGCGGGAGGCTACAATGAGCAGTTCTTC.

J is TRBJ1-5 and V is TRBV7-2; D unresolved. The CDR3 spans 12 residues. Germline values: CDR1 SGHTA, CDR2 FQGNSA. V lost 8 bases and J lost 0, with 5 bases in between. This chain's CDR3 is CASVNSNQPQHF. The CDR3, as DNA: TGTGCCAGCGTTAATAGCAATCAGCCCCAGCATTTT.

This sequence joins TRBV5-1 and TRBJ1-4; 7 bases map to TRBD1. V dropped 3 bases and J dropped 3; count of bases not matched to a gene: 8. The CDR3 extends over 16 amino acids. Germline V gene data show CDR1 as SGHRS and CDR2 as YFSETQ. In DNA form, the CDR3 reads TGCGCCAGCAGCTGGGTGGAGGGGGCACCTAATGAAAAACTGTTTTTT. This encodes CASSWVEGAPNEKLFF. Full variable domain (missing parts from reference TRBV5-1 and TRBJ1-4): KAGVTQTPRYLIKTRGQQVTLSCSPISGHRSVSWYQQTPGQGLQFLFEYFSETQRNKGNFPGRFSGRQFSNSRSEMNVSTLELGDSALYLCASSWVEGAPNEKLFFGSGTQLSVL.

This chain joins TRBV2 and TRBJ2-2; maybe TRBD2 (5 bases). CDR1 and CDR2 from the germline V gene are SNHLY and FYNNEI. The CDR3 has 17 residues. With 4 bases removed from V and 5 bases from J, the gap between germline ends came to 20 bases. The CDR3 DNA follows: TGTGCCAGCAGTGGAGCGAAGAGGGTGGATATGACCGGGGAGCTGTTTTTT. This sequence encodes CASSGAKRVDMTGELFF.

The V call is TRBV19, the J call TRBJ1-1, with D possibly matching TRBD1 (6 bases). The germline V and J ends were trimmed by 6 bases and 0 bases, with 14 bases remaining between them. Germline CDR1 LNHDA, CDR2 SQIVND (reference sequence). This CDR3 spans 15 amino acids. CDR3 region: CASSEGGHMNTEAFF. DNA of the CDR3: TGTGCCAGTAGCGAAGGGGGTCATATGAACACTGAAGCTTTCTTT.

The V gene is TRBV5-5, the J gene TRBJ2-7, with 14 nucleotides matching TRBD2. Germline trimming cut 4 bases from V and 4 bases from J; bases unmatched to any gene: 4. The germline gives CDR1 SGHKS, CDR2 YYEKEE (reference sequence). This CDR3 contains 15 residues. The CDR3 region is CASSRTSGRLYEQYF. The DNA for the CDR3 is TGTGCCAGCAGCCGGACTAGCGGGAGGTTATACGAGCAGTACTTC.

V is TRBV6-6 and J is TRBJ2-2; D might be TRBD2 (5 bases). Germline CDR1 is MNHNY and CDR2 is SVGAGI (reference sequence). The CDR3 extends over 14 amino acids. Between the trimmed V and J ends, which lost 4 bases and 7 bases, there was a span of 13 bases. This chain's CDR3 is CASSFDGGSGELFF. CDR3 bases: TGTGCCAGCAGTTTCGATGGAGGAAGCGGGGAGCTGTTTTTT.

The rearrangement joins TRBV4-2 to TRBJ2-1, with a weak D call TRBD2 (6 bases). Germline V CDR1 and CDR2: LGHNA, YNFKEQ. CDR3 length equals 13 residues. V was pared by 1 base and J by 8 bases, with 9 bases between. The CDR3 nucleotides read TGTGCCAGCAGCCAAGCGGCGGGGTATGAGCAGTTCTTC. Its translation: CASSQAAGYEQFF.

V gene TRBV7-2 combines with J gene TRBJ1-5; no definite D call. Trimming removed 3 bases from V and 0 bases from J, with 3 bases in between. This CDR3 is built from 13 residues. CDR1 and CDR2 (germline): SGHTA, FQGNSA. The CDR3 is CASSLRSNQPQHF. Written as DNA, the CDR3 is TGTGCCAGCAGCTTGCGTAGCAATCAGCCCCAGCATTTT.

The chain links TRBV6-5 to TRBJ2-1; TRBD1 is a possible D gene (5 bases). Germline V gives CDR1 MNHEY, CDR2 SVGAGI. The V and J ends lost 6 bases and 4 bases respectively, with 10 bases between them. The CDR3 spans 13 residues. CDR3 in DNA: TGTGCCAGCAGCCGAACAGGTTACAATGAGCAGTTCTTC. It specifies CASSRTGYNEQFF.

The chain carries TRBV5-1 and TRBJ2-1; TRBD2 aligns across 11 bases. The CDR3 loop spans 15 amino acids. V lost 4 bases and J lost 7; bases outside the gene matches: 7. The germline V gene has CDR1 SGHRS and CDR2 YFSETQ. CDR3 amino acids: CASSVLAGEINEQFF. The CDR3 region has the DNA TGCGCCAGCAGCGTACTAGCGGGGGAGATAAATGAGCAGTTCTTC.

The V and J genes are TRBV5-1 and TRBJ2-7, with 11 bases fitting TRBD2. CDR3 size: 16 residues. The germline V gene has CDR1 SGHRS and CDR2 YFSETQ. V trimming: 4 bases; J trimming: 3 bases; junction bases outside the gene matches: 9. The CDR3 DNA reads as TGCGCCAGCAGCCAACTAGGGACTAGCGGAGGCTACGAGCAGTACTTC. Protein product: CASSQLGTSGGYEQYF.

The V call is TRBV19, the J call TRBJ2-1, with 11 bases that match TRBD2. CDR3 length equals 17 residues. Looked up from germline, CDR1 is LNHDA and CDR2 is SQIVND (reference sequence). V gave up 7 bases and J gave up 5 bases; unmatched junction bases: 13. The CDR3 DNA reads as TGTGCCAGTACCCCAGAAGTTAGCGGGAGGGTGCACAATGAGCAGTTCTTC. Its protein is CASTPEVSGRVHNEQFF.

As DNA, the CDR3 is TGCGCCAGCAGCTCGCCGGGACAGGGCTACAATGAGCAGTTCTTC. It is translated as CASSSPGQGYNEQFF. The chain combines TRBV5-1 with TRBJ2-1; 9 bases match TRBD1. The CDR3 covers 15 residues. J lost 3 bases, V lost 3 bases, and 4 bases had no gene match. Looked up from germline, CDR1 is SGHRS and CDR2 is YFSETQ.

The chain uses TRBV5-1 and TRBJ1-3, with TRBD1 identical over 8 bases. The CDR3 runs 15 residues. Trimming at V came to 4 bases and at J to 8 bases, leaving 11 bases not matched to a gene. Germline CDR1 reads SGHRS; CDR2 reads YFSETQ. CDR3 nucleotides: TGCGCCAGCAGCGAGCAGGGACAGGTGGTAGACACCATATATTTT. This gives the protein CASSEQGQVVDTIYF.

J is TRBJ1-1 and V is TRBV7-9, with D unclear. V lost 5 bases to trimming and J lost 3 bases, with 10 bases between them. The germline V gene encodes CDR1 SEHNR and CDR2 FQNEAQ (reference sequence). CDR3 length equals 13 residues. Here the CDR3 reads CASSPVADTEAFF. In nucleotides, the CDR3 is TGTGCCAGCAGCCCCGTTGCGGACACTGAAGCTTTCTTT. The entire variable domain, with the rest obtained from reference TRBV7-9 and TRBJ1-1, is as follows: DTGVSQNPRHKITKRGQNVTFRCDPISEHNRLYWYRQTLGQGPEFLTYFQNEAQLEKSRLLSDRFSAERPKGSFSTLEIQRTEQGDSAMYLCASSPVADTEAFFGQGTRLTVV.